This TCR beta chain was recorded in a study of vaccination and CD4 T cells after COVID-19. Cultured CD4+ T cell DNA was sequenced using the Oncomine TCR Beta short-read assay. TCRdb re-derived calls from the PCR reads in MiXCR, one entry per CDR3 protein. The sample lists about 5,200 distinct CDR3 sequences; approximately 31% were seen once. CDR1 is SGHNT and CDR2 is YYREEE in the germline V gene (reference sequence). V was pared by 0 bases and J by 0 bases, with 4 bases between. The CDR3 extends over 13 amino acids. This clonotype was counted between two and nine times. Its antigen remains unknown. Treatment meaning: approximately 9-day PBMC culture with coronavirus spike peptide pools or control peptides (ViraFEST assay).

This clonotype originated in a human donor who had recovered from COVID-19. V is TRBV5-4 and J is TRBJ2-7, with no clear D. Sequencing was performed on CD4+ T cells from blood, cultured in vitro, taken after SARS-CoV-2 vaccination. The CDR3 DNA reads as TGTGCCAGCAGCTTGGAGGGCTCCTACGAGCAGTACTTC. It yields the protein CASSLEGSYEQYF.